The sample holds one count of the clone carrying this T cell receptor beta chain. The data were taken from a study of technical replicates of blood from several donors. Sequenced by immunoSEQ multiplex PCR; TCRdb stores in-frame clones only, minus some. The table has under 110,000 clones, around 96% seen once. V was pared by 2 bases and J by 1 base, with 2 bases of the junction left unmatched. This CDR3 is built from 15 residues. Germline values: CDR1 SGHRS, CDR2 YFSETQ. This sequence originates from a human donor in good health. This rearrangement joins TRBV5-1 to TRBJ2-7, with 11 bases fitting TRBD2. The sample taken for sequencing was T cells isolated from PBMCs. The CDR3 nucleotides are TGCGCCAGCAGCTTCACTAGCGGGAGTTCCTACGAGCAGTACTTC. As protein: CASSFTSGSSYEQYF.